The rows below give T cell receptor beta chains drawn from one sample of a study of blood T cells in healthy people across ages. TCRdb reprocessed the 5' RACE reads with MiXCR, giving one entry per CDR3 protein. The sample carries hundreds of thousands of distinct CDR3 sequences, about 26% recorded once. Another study also made use of these data, one on T cells of mothers and their children.

Sequenced material: blood. These receptors originate from a boy aged 2-15 years in good health. The CDR3 runs from the conserved cysteine through the conserved F or W. The D gene is left open where the match is weak. Clone size is stated in some rows and not others, as once, few, many or a class when expanded.

TRBJ1-1,TRBV3-1,once,TRBD1,TGTGCCAGCAGCCAAGCCTTAGGGGGCGAGGCCCGGTTAGCTTTCTTT,CASSQALGGEARLAFF
TRBJ2-4,TRBV5-1,few,NA,TGCGCCAGCAGCCTACAGGGAAGCAAAAACATTCAGTACTTC,CASSLQGSKNIQYF
TRBJ2-3,TRBV5-1,NA,TRBD2,TGCGCCAGCAGCCCAGGACTAGTCGCAGATACGCAGTATTTT,CASSPGLVADTQYF
TRBJ2-1,TRBV14,NA,NA,TGTGCCAGCAGCCGAGACAGTTACTCCTACAATGAGCAGTTCTTC,CASSRDSYSYNEQFF
TRBJ2-1,TRBV14,many,NA,TGTGCCAGCAGCCAAGACAGGGCCTACAATGAGCAGTTCTTC,CASSQDRAYNEQFF
TRBJ2-1,TRBV2,NA,TRBD2,TGTGCCAGCAGTGGGAGGAGCGGGAGCTCCTACAATGAGCAGTTCTTC,CASSGRSGSSYNEQFF
TRBJ2-7,TRBV12-3/TRBV12-4,few,NA,TGTGCCAGCAGTTATGACAGTTTCTACGAGCAGTACTTC,CASSYDSFYEQYF
TRBJ1-1,TRBV7-2,NA,NA,TGTGCCAGCAGCCCCCTATGGTCGGGCGGCACTGAAGCTTTCTTT,CASSPLWSGGTEAFF
TRBJ1-3,TRBV7-3,NA,TRBD1,TGTGCCAGCAGCAAGCAGGGGGCTGCTGGAAACACCATATATTTT,CASSKQGAAGNTIYF
TRBJ2-5,TRBV2,few,NA,TGTGCCAGCAGTGGAGGGTTCCAAGAGACCCAGTACTTC,CASSGGFQETQYF
TRBJ1-1,TRBV6-2/TRBV6-3,NA,NA,TGTGCCAGCAGTTACATACGCTCCCTTGAAGCTTTCTTT,CASSYIRSLEAFF
TRBJ1-2,TRBV10-3,NA,TRBD1,TGTGCCATCAGCCCAAGTACTCGACAGGGTGTCTATGGCTACACCTTC,CAISPSTRQGVYGYTF
TRBJ1-3,TRBV6-1,NA,NA,TGTGCCAGCAGTGAAGCGCCCGTAGACAGGTCCATATATTTT,CASSEAPVDRSIYF